This T cell receptor (beta chain) is drawn from a study of cytomegalovirus exposure and HLA in healthy donors. The PCR employed 60 Vbeta primers together with 13 Jbeta primers. Here immunoSEQ multiplex PCR was the method, and the copy in TCRdb shows in-frame clones only, minus some. Among more than 150,000 clones, more than 80% were seen once, and the ten largest hold under 0.8%. The CDR3 spans 14 residues. Looked up from germline, CDR1 is SGDLS and CDR2 is YYNGEE. The V end was cut by 4 bases, the J end by 8 bases, with 15 bases between. Input material: PBMCs. The clonotype originates from a boy aged 5-17 years in good health and CMV-seronegative. The chain carries TRBV9 and TRBJ2-2, with D possibly being TRBD1 (5 bases). The CDR3 spells CASSPRQFSGELFF. The CDR3 DNA reads as TGTGCCAGCAGCCCCCGACAGTTTTCGGGGGAGCTGTTTTTT.